This TCR beta chain appears in the sequencing data of a study of T-cell memory formation after mild COVID-19 (dated by TCRdb to 2020 to 2022). The study in broad terms: TCR sequence clusters from the two donors were found to be largely donor specific. Longitudinal TCRalpha and TCRbeta repertoire sequencing tracked T-cell clones expanding and contracting after mild COVID-19 in two donors. The cohort was made up of two young adult volunteers, one female and one male, who were previously healthy. Here is what the overall study found, with its caveats: SARS-CoV-2 specificity was not confirmed for the second-wave clones peaking on day 37. Some responding clones were detected in pre-infection memory, suggesting pre-existing cross-reactive memory T cells joined the SARS-CoV-2 response. Contracting CD4+ clones were found mainly in CM and EM memory subsets, while CD8+ clones were enriched in EMRA. Balanced CD4/CD8 phenotypes were observed for clones contracting from day 15 to 85, whereas a bias towards CD4+ was observed for a second wave of clones expanding from day 15 to 37. Only a couple of mild cases were covered in the study, and larger cohorts including severe cases with pre-infection samples were considered necessary.

Ficoll-Paque density gradient centrifugation was used to isolate PBMCs. The sequencer was an Illumina NovaSeq 6000. Using 5'RACE with constant-segment primers, TCRalpha and TCRbeta cDNA libraries were constructed, with sample barcodes and unique molecular identifiers added in the process. Trizol reagent was used to extract RNA from every sample. The libraries were amplified in two PCR steps, and the second step added a second sample barcode and Illumina TruSeq adapters. Libraries were sequenced on an Illumina NovaSeq with 2 x 150 bp paired-end reads. Per the original workflow: With migec v1.2.7, reads were demultiplexed and then collapsed into UMI-guided consensus sequences. Using mixcr v2.1.11, the UMI consensuses were aligned to TRA and TRB V and J templates and assembled into clonotypes. Expanded or contracted clonotypes were those called significant by both edgeR and NoisET, with noise models trained on biological replicates. edgeR calls used a false discovery rate-adjusted p below 0.01 and a log2 fold-change threshold of 1. PCA with hierarchical clustering of max-normalized trajectories of the 1000 most abundant clonotypes was used as exploratory dynamics analysis. Each responding clone was given a CD4 or CD8 phenotype based on the CD4+ and CD8+ repertoires, which had been sequenced separately. TCRdb itself trimmed the public reads at Q25 with fastp, ran MiXCR and retained productive beta chains. Here each entry gathers all rows of one CDR3 protein and keeps the most common genes and DNA. TCRdb, not the authors, supplied the V and J calls. In all, the sample holds approximately 190,000 distinct CDR3 sequences, and around 17% of those were seen once. The top ten clones comprise roughly 2.3% of the sample.

The CDR3 starts with the cysteine, ends with the phenylalanine, and has 13 residues. Only CDR3 DNA is held: 39 bases, read in frame from base 1. V is cut back by 6 bases and J by 4 bases, with 6 bases in the junction unmatched. CDR1 and CDR2 were assigned from the germline V gene as SQVTM and ANQGSEA. This clonotype was observed a few times. Its antigen target is currently unknown. Qualities for individual bases were not recorded, and no much larger clone is one base off. The source of this sequence is an adult woman who had mild COVID-19 (a few samples of this study predate the infection). The sample titles of this study are shuffled in the database, so cell type and time point are left out; the donor was told from shared clones. The chain was built from TRBV29-1 and TRBJ2-5; 9 of the junction bases match TRBD1. Sequenced sample: PBMCs or a T cell subset sorted from them (not recorded which). The DNA sequence is as follows: TGCAGCGTCGGGACAGGGATAGGAGAGACCCAGTACTTC. This gives the protein CSVGTGIGETQYF.